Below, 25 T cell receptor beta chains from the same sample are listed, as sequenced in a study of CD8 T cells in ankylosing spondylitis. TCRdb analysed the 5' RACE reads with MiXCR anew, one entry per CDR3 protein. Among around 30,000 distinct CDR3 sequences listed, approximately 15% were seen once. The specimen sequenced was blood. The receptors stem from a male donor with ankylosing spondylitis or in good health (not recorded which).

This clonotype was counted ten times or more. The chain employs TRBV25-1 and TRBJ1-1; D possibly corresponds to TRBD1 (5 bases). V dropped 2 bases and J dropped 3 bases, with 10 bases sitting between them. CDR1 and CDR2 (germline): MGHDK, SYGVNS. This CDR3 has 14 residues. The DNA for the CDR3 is TGTGCCAGCAGTGAACCCGACAGCCACACTGAAGCTTTCTTT. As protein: CASSEPDSHTEAFF. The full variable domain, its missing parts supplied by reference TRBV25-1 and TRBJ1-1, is EADIYQTPRYLVIGTGKKITLECSQTMGHDKMYWYQQDPGMELHLIHYSYGVNSTEKGDLSSESTVSRIRTEHFPLTLESARPSHTSQYLCASSEPDSHTEAFFGQGTRLTVV.

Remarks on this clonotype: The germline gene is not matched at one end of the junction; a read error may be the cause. Written as DNA, the CDR3 is TGTGCCAGCAGTTTGGACAGGCTCAATTCTCCCCTCCACTTT. Amino acid sequence: CASSLDRLNSPLHF. The V and J genes are TRBV28 and TRBJ1-6, with 7 nucleotides matching TRBD1. Germline lookup yields CDR1 MDHEN and CDR2 SYDVKM. There are 14 residues in the CDR3.

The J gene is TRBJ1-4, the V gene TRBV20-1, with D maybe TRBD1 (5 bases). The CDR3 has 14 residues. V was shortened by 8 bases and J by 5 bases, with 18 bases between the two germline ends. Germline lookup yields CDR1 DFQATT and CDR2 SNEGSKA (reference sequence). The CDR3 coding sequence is TGCAGTACCACATGGGACGGACCGAATGAAAAACTGTTTTTT. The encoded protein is CSTTWDGPNEKLFF.

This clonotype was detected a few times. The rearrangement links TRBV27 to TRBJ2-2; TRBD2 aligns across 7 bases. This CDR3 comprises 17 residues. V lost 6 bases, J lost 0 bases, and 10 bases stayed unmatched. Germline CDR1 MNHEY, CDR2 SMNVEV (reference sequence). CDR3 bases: TGTGCCAGCAGCCCTCACCGTAGCGGGTCGAACACCGGGGAGCTGTTTTTT. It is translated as CASSPHRSGSNTGELFF.

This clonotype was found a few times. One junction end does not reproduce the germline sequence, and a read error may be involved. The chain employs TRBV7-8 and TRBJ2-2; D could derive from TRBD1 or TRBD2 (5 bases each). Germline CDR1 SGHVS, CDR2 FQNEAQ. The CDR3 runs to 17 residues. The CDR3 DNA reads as TGTGCCTGCAGCTTAAGTCCGGGACGGCCGGGCACCGGGGAGCTGTTTTTT. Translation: CACSLSPGRPGTGELFF. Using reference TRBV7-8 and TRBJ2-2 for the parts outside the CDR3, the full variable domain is GAGVSQSPRYKVAKRGQDVALRCDPISGHVSLFWYQQALGQGPEFLTYFQNEAQLDKSGLPSDRFFAERPEGSVSTLKIQRTQQEDSAVYLCACSLSPGRPGTGELFFGEGSRLTVL.

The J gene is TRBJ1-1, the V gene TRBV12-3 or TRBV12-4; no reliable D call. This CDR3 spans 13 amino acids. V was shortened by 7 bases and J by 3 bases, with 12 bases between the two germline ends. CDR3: CASNRAVDTEAFF. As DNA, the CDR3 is TGTGCCAGCAACCGGGCAGTCGACACTGAAGCTTTCTTT.

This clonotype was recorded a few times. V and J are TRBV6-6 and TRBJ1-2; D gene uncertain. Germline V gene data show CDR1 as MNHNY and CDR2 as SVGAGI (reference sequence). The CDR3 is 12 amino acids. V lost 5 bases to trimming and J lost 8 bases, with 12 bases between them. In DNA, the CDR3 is TGTGCCAGCAGTCGCCTTGCCGGAGGCTACACCTTC. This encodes CASSRLAGGYTF.

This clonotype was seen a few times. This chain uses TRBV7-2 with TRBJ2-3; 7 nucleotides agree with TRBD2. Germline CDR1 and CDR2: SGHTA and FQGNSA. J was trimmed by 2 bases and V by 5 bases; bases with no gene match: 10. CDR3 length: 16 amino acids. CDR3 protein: CASSPLGLADTDTQYF. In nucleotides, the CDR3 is TGTGCCAGCAGCCCTCTTGGGCTAGCGGACACAGATACGCAGTATTTT.

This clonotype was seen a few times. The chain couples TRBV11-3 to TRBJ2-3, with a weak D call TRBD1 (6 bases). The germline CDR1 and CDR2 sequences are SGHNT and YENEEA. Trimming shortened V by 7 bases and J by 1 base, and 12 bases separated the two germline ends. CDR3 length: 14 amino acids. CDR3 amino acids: CASKGDDGTDTQYF. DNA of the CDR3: TGTGCCAGCAAGGGGGACGACGGCACAGATACGCAGTATTTT.

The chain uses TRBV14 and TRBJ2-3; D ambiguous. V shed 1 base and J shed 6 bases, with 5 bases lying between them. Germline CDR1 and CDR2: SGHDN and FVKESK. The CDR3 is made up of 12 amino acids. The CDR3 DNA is TGTGCCAGCAGCCAAGTCACGGATACGCAGTATTTT. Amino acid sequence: CASSQVTDTQYF.

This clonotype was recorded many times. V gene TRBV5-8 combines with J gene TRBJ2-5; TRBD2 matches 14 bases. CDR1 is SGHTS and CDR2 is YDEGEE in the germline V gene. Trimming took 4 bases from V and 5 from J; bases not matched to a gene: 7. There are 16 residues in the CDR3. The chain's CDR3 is CASSTWTSGGSETQYF. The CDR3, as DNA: TGTGCCAGCAGCACCTGGACTAGCGGGGGGTCGGAGACCCAGTACTTC. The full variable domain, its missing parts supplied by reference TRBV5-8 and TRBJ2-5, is EAGVTQSPTHLIKTRGQQATLRCSPISGHTSVYWYQQALGLGLQFLLWYDEGEERNRGNFPPRFSGRQFPNYSSELNVNALELEDSALYLCASSTWTSGGSETQYFGPGTRLLVL.

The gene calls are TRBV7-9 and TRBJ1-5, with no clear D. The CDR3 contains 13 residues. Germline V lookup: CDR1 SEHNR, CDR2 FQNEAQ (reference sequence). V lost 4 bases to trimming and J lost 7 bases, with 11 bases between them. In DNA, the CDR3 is TGTGCCAGCAGCTGGGCAGGAGACCAGCCCCAGCATTTT. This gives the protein CASSWAGDQPQHF.

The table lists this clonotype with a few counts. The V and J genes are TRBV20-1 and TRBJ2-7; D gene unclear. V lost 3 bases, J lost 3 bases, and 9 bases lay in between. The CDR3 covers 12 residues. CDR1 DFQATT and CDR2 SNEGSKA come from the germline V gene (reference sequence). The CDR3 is CSASATGYEQYV. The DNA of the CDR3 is TGCAGTGCTAGCGCTACGGGCTACGAGCAGTACGTC.

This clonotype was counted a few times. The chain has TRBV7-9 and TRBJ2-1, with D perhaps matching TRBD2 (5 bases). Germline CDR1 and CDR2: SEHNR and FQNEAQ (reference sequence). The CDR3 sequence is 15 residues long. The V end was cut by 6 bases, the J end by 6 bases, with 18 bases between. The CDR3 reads CASSPGGRGFNEQFF. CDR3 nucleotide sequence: TGTGCCAGCAGTCCCGGAGGAAGAGGATTCAATGAGCAGTTCTTC.

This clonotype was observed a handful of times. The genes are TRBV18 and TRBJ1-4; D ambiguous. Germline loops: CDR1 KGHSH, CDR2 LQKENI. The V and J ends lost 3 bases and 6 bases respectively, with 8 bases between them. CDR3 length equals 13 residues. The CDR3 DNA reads TGTGCCAGCTCACCTCAGCGGCATGAAAAACTGTTTTTT. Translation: CASSPQRHEKLFF.

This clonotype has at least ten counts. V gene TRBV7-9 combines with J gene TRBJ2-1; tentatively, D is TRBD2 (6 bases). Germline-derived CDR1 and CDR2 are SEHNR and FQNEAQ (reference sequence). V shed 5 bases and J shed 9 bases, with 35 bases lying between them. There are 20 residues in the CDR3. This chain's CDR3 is CASSPPWGEAKPGQRGEQFF. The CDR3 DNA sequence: TGTGCCAGCAGCCCCCCTTGGGGGGAGGCGAAACCCGGGCAGAGGGGTGAGCAGTTCTTC.

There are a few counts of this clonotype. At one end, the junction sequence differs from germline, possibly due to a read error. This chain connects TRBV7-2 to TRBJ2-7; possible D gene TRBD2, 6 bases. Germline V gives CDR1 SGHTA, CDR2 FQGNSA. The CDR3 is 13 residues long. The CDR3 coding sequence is TGTGCCAGCAGCAAGGGGACTTCCTCCGAGCAGTACTTC. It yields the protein CASSKGTSSEQYF.

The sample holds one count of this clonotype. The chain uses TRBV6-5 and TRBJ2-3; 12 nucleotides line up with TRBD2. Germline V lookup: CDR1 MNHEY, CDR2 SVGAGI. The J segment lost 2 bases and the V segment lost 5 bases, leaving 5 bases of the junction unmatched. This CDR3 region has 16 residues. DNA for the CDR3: TGTGCCAGCAGTGCTCTAGCGGGGGGGCTCACAGATACGCAGTATTTT. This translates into CASSALAGGLTDTQYF.

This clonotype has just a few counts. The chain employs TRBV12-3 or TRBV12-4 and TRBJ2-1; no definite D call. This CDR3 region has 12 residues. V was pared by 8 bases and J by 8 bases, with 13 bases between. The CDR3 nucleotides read TGTGCCAGCGGAATATCGTTGGATGAGCAGTTCTTC. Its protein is CASGISLDEQFF.

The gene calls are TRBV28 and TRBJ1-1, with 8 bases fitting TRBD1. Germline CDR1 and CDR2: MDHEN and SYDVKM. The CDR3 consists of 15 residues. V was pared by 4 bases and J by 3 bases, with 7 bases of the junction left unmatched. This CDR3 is CASSSTRGLDTEAFF. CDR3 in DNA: TGTGCCAGCAGTTCTACCAGGGGGCTGGACACTGAAGCTTTCTTT. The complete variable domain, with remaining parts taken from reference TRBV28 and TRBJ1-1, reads DVKVTQSSRYLVKRTGEKVFLECVQDMDHENMFWYRQDPGLGLRLIYFSYDVKMKEKGDIPEGYSVSREKKERFSLILESASTNQTSMYLCASSSTRGLDTEAFFGQGTRLTVV.

The CDR3 nucleotides are TGCAGTGCTACGGACTCGTTGGTCCCAGATACGCAGTATTTT. It codes for CSATDSLVPDTQYF. The V call is TRBV20-1, the J call TRBJ2-3; possibly TRBD2 for D (5 bases). The CDR3 runs to 14 residues. Germline CDR1 is DFQATT and CDR2 is SNEGSKA (reference sequence). Trimming left V 4 bases short and J 4 bases short, with 15 bases between.

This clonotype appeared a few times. The chain's CDR3 is CASSSLGLAANTGELFF. The CDR3 DNA reads TGTGCCAGCAGTTCCTTGGGACTAGCGGCGAACACCGGGGAGCTGTTTTTT. The V call is TRBV6-2 or TRBV6-3, the J call TRBJ2-2; 11 nucleotides agree with TRBD2. J gave up 0 bases and V 4 bases, and 4 bases lay outside the gene matches. Germline values: CDR1 MNHEY, CDR2 SVGEGT. The length of the CDR3 is 17 residues.

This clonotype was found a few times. The chain's CDR3 is CSAREGLGLDTQYF. In DNA, the CDR3 is TGCAGTGCTAGAGAAGGACTAGGTTTAGATACGCAGTATTTT. The chain joins TRBV20-1 to TRBJ2-3; the match to TRBD2 covers 7 bases. CDR3 size: 14 residues. Germline assignment: CDR1 DFQATT and CDR2 SNEGSKA (reference sequence). The V and J ends lost 0 bases and 5 bases, in that order; junction bases with no gene match: 5.

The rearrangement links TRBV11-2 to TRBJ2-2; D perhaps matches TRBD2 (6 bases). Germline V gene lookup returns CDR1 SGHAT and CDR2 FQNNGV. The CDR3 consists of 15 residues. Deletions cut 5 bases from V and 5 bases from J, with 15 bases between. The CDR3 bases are TGTGCCAGCAGCAACACAATGGGGGGTACCGGGGAGCTGTTTTTT. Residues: CASSNTMGGTGELFF. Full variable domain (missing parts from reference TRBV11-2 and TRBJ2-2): EAGVAQSPRYKIIEKRQSVAFWCNPISGHATLYWYQQILGQGPKLLIQFQNNGVVDDSQLPKDRFSAERLKGVDSTLKIQPAKLEDSAVYLCASSNTMGGTGELFFGEGSRLTVL.

CDR3 region: CASSLTTGTTNEQFF. CDR3 nucleotide sequence: TGCGCCAGCAGCTTAACCACCGGGACTACGAATGAGCAGTTCTTC. This chain links TRBV5-1 with TRBJ2-1; 7 bases fit TRBD2. The CDR3 has 15 amino acids. J gave up 7 bases and V 2 bases, and 9 bases lay outside the gene matches. Germline CDR1 SGHRS, CDR2 YFSETQ. Together with reference TRBV5-1 and TRBJ2-1, the CDR3 gives the full variable domain: KAGVTQTPRYLIKTRGQQVTLSCSPISGHRSVSWYQQTPGQGLQFLFEYFSETQRNKGNFPGRFSGRQFSNSRSEMNVSTLELGDSALYLCASSLTTGTTNEQFFGPGTRLTVL.